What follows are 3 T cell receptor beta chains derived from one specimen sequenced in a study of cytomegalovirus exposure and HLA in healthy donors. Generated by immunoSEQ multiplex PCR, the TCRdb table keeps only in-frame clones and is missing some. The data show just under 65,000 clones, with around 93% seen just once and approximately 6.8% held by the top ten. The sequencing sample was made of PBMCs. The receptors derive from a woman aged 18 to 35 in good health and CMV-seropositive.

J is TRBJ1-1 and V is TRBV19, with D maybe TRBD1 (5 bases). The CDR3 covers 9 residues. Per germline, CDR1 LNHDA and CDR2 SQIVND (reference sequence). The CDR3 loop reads CSTTGATFF. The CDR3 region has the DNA TGTTCCACCACAGGAGCCACTTTCTTT.

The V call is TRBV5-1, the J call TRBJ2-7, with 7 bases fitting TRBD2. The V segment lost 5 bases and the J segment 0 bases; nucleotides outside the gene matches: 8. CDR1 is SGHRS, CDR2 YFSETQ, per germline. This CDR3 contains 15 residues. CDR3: CASRAGTTSSYEQYF. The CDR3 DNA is TGCGCCAGCAGGGCCGGGACTACAAGCTCCTACGAGCAGTACTTC.

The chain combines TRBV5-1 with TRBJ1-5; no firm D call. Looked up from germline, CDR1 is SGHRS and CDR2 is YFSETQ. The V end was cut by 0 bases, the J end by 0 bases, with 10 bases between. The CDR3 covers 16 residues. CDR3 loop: CASSLGSSGSNQPQHF. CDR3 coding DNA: TGCGCCAGCAGCTTGGGATCTTCGGGTAGCAATCAGCCCCAGCATTTT.